Following are 4 T cell receptor beta chains from one sample sequenced in a study of CXCR3-negative and CXCR3-positive naive CD8 T cells. Study-level results: Hydrophobicity of TRB CDR3s was greater in CXCR3-positive naive cells than in CXCR3-negative naive cells.

The antigens these receptors bind are not known. The TRB cDNA libraries were prepared by 5' RACE with UMI labels. TCRdb re-called the 5' RACE reads and gives one entry per CDR3 protein, without DNA. The data include several thousand distinct CDR3 sequences; the top ten clones carry 2% to 2.5%. The specimen was naive CXCR3+ CD8+ T cells from blood. The subset denotes: CD45RO-CCR7+CD27+CD95- naive CD8+ T cells expressing CXCR3 (TNR3+). These receptors were collected from a human donor in good health. Some clones in this sample may be carry-over from other donors' samples.

Judged by frequency, this clonotype is medium-sized (0.01 to 0.1%). This chain joins TRBV20-1 and TRBJ2-5; TCRdb names TRBD2, which stays unverified in the absence of DNA. This CDR3 is built from 16 residues. Germline-derived CDR1 and CDR2 are DFQATT and SNEGSKA (reference sequence). The CDR3: CSASLDASGAVWTQYF.

The rearrangement links TRBV6-2 or TRBV6-3 to TRBJ2-2; checking the TCRdb D call of TRBD1 is not possible without DNA. The length of the CDR3 is 11 residues. Germline CDR1 and CDR2: MNHEY and SVGEGT. The CDR3 here is CASSPPGELFF.

The rearrangement links TRBV29-1 to TRBJ1-2; the TCRdb D gene call, TRBD1, has no DNA to confirm it. The CDR3 consists of 16 residues. The germline V gene encodes CDR1 SQVTM and CDR2 ANQGSEA. The CDR3: CSVEDYVAPGVVGYTF.

By frequency, this clonotype is medium-sized. The chain combines TRBV3-1 with TRBJ2-1; checking the TCRdb D call of TRBD2 is not possible without DNA. CDR1 and CDR2 from the germline V gene are LGHDT and YNNKEL (reference sequence). The CDR3 length is 11 residues. CDR3 loop: CASSAGNEQFF.